The text below deals with one T cell receptor beta chain. Original data processing: For nucleated cells, counts were estimated from reference gene primer amplification. Clones were read by immunoSEQ multiplex PCR, and TCRdb kept only the in-frame ones, dropping some. V, J and clone size derive from that table, while D and trimming were established from the DNA sequence. The table has more than 150,000 clones, around 84% seen once. The source of the sample is a study of blood T cell repertoires in COVID-19. The CDR3 loop spans 13 amino acids. Trimming stripped 5 bases from V and 3 bases from J, with 9 bases between. Germline V CDR1 and CDR2: SGHTA, FQGNSA.

The TCR originated in a woman aged 45-65 years who had recovered from COVID-19. Specimen: PBMCs or T cells enriched from blood (not recorded which). V and J are TRBV7-2 and TRBJ2-3; D not resolved. CDR3: CASSARRTDTQYF. The CDR3 DNA follows: TGTGCCAGCAGCGCCCGGCGGACAGATACGCAGTATTTT.